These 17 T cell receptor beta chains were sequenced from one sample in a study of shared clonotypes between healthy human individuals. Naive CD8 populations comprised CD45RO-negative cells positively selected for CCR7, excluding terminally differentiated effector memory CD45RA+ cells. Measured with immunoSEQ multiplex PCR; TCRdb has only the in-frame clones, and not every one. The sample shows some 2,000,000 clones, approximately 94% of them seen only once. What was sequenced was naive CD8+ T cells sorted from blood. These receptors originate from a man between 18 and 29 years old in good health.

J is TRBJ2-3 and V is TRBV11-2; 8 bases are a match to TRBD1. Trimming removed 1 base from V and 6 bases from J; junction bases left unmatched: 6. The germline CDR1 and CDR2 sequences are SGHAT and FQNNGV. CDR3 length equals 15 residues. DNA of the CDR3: TGTGCCAGCAGCTTAGGGGGACAGGCCTGGGATACGCAGTATTTT. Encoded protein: CASSLGGQAWDTQYF.

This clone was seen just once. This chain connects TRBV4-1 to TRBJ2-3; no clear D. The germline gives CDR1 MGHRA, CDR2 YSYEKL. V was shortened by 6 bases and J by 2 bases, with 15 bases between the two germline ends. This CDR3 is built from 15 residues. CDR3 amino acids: CASRLGPGITDTQYF. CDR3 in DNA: TGCGCCAGCAGGCTGGGCCCCGGCATCACAGATACGCAGTATTTT.

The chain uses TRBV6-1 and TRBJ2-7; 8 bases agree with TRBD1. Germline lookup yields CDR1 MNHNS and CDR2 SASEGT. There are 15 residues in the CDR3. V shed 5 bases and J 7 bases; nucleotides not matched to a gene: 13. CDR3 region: CASSKDRQGLGEQYF. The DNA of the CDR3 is TGTGCCAGCAGTAAAGACAGACAGGGGTTAGGAGAGCAGTACTTC.

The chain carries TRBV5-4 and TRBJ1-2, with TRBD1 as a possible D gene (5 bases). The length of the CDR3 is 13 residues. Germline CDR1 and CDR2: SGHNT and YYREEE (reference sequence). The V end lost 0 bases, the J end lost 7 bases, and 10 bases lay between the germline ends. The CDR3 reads CASSLGGLGGYTF. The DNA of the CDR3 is TGTGCCAGCAGCTTGGGGGGCCTGGGTGGCTACACCTTC. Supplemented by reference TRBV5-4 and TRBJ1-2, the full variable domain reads ETGVTQSPTHLIKTRGQQVTLRCSSQSGHNTVSWYQQALGQGPQFIFQYYREEENGRGNFPPRFSGLQFPNYSSELNVNALELDDSALYLCASSLGGLGGYTFGSGTRLTVV.

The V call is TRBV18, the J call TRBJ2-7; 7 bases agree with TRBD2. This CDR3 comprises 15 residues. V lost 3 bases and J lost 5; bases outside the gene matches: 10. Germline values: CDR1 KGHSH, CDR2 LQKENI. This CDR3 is CASSPELAGRDEQYF. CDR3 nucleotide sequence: TGTGCCAGCTCACCGGAGTTAGCTGGGAGGGACGAGCAGTACTTC.

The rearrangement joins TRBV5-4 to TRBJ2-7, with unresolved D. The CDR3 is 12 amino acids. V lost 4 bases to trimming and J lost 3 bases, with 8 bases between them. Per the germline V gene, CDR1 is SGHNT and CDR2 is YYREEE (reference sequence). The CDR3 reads CASSAISYEQYF. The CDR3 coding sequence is TGTGCCAGCAGCGCCATCAGCTACGAGCAGTACTTC. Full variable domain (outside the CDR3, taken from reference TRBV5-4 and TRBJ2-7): ETGVTQSPTHLIKTRGQQVTLRCSSQSGHNTVSWYQQALGQGPQFIFQYYREEENGRGNFPPRFSGLQFPNYSSELNVNALELDDSALYLCASSAISYEQYFGPGTRLTVT.

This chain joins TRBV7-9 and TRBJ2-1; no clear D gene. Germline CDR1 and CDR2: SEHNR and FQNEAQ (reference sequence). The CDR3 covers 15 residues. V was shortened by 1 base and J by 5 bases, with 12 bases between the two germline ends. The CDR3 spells CASSLDVLRNNEQFF. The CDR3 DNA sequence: TGTGCCAGCAGCTTAGATGTGCTGCGGAACAATGAGCAGTTCTTC.

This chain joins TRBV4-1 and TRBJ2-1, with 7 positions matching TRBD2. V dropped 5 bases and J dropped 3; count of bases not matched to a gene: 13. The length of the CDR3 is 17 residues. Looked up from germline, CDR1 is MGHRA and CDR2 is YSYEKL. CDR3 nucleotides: TGCGCCAGCAGCTATTCCGTCCTAGCGGAGATCTACAATGAGCAGTTCTTC. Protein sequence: CASSYSVLAEIYNEQFF.

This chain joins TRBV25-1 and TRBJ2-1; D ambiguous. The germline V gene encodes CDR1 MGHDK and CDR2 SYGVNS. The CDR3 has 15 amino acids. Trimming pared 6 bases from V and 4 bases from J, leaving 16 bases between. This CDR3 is CASSLLGPLYNEQFF. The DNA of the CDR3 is TGTGCCAGCAGCCTTCTCGGGCCACTATACAATGAGCAGTTCTTC.

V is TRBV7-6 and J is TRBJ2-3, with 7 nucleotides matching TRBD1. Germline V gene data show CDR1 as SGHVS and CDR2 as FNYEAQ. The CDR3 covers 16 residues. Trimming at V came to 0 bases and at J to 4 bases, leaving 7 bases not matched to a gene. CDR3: CASSLAGQWGADTQYF. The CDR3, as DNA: TGTGCCAGCAGCTTAGCGGGACAGTGGGGTGCAGATACGCAGTATTTT. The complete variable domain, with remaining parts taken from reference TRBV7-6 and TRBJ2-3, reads GAGVSQSPRYKVTKRGQDVALRCDPISGHVSLYWYRQALGQGPEFLTYFNYEAQQDKSGLPNDRFSAERPEGSISTLTIQRTEQRDSAMYRCASSLAGQWGADTQYFGPGTRLTVL.

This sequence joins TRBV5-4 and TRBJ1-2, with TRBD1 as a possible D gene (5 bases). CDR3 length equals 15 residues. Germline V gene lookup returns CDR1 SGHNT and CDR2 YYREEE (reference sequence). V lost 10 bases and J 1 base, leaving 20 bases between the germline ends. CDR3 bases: TGTGCCGGCGGGACTTTAGGCGAGGATAACTATGGCTACACCTTC. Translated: CAGGTLGEDNYGYTF.

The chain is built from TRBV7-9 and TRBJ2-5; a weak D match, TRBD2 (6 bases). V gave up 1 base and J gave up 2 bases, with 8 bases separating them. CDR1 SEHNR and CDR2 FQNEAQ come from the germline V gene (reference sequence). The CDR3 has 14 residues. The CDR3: CASSLVREQETQYF. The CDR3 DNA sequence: TGTGCCAGCAGCTTAGTCCGGGAGCAAGAGACCCAGTACTTC.

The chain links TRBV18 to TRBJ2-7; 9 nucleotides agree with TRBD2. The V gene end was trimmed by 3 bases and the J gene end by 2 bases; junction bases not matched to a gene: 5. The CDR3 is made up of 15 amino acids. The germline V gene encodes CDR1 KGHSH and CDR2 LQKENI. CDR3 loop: CASSPGLALTYEQYF. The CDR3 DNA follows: TGTGCCAGCTCACCGGGACTAGCTCTTACCTACGAGCAGTACTTC.

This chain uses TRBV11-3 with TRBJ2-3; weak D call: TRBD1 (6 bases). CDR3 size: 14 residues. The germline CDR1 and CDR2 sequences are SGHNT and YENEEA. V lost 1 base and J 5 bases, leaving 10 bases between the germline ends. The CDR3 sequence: CASSLGGLGDTQYF. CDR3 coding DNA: TGTGCCAGCAGCTTAGGGGGGCTGGGAGATACGCAGTATTTT.

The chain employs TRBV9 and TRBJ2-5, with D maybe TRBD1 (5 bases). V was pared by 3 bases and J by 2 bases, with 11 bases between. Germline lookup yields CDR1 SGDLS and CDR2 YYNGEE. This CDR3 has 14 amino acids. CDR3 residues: CASSADSQQETQYF. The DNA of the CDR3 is TGTGCCAGCAGCGCCGACAGTCAACAAGAGACCCAGTACTTC.

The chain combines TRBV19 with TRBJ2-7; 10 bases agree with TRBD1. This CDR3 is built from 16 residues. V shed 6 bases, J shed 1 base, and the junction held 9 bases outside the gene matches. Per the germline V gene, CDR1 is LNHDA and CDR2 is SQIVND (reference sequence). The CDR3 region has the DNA TGTGCCAGTAGCGTGACAGGGGGCGAGGGGTCCTACGAGCAGTACTTC. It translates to CASSVTGGEGSYEQYF.

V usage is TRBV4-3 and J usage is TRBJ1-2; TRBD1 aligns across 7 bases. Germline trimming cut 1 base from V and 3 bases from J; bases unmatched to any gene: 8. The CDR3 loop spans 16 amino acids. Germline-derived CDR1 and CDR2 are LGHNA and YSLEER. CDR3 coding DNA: TGCGCCAGCAGCCAAGTAAAGACAGGGACTGACTATGGCTACACCTTC. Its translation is CASSQVKTGTDYGYTF.